These 31 T cell receptor beta chains were all obtained from the same sample, sequenced in a study of shared clonotypes between healthy human individuals (TCRdb year 2020). CD8 naive samples consisted of CD45RO-negative cells that were positively selected for CCR7, yielding a CD45RA+CCR7+ population without TemRA cells. The library was produced with the immunoSEQ multiplex PCR assay. Held by TCRdb, this immuneACCESS table contains in-frame sequences only and omits some clones. Under half of the omission traces to an unresolved V gene where checked; the cause of the rest is unknown. Here the sample has around 2,000,000 clones; roughly 94% occur a single time. 1% to 1.5% of the sample is in the top ten clones. Sequencing was performed on naive CD8+ T cells sorted from blood. This sample's cell subset or site label indicates: CD45RA+CCR7+. These TCRs come from a man aged 18 to 35 in good health.

Here the CDR3 DNA reads TGCGCCAGCAGTGAGGGTGGAATTCCCTACGAGCAGTACTTC. Its translation is CASSEGGIPYEQYF. J is TRBJ2-7 and V is TRBV10-1; D uncertain. Trimming cost V 2 bases and J 2 bases, with 10 bases left between them. Germline CDR1 WNHNN, CDR2 SYGVQD (reference sequence). This CDR3 comprises 14 residues.

This clone appeared a single time. The V gene is TRBV6-5, the J gene TRBJ1-1; tentatively, D is TRBD1 (5 bases). Trimming stripped 7 bases from V and 3 bases from J, with 15 bases between. The V gene's germline CDR1 is MNHEY and CDR2 SVGAGI. The CDR3 loop spans 14 amino acids. The CDR3 loop reads CASIIWDGYTEAFF. CDR3 DNA: TGTGCCAGCATTATTTGGGACGGCTACACTGAAGCTTTCTTT.

The rearrangement uses TRBV5-5 and TRBJ2-7, with a possible D match to TRBD1 (6 bases). Trimming removed 1 base at V and 2 bases at J, with 10 bases between. The CDR3 contains 14 residues. Germline V gives CDR1 SGHKS, CDR2 YYEKEE (reference sequence). CDR3 sequence: CASSLTGYPYEQYF. In DNA form, the CDR3 reads TGTGCCAGCAGCTTGACAGGGTATCCCTACGAGCAGTACTTC.

As concerns this clone: A clone one base away is much larger, so this may be a read error. The gene calls are TRBV27 and TRBJ2-7; D gene ambiguous. The ends were cut back, 5 bases at V and 0 bases at J, with 2 bases in the middle. CDR1 MNHEY and CDR2 SMNVEV come from the germline V gene (reference sequence). The CDR3 runs 11 residues. CDR3 nucleotide sequence: TGTGCCAGCAGTGCCTCCTACGAGCAGTACTTC. It is translated as CASSASYEQYF.

This chain connects TRBV6-5 to TRBJ2-1, with D tentatively TRBD1 or TRBD2 (5 bases each). Germline V lookup: CDR1 MNHEY, CDR2 SVGAGI. The CDR3 runs to 13 residues. V lost 5 bases and J 5 bases, leaving 10 bases between the germline ends. The CDR3 DNA reads as TGTGCCAGCAGTCAGGGACGGCACAATGAGCAGTTCTTC. The encoded protein is CASSQGRHNEQFF.

This chain joins TRBV5-1 and TRBJ2-4; D not resolved. In germline, CDR1 is SGHRS, CDR2 YFSETQ. The CDR3 spans 14 residues. Trimming removed 0 bases at V and 0 bases at J, with 4 bases between. The chain's CDR3 is CASSLVVAKNIQYF. In DNA form, the CDR3 reads TGCGCCAGCAGCTTGGTAGTAGCCAAAAACATTCAGTACTTC.

This chain links TRBV27 with TRBJ2-7; 10 nucleotides match TRBD1. The CDR3 extends over 14 amino acids. With V trimmed by 3 bases and J by 5 bases, 4 bases remained unmatched. Germline values: CDR1 MNHEY, CDR2 SMNVEV (reference sequence). The CDR3 nucleotides read TGTGCCAGCAGTTTCGGGACAGGGGATAACGAGCAGTACTTC. Translating gives CASSFGTGDNEQYF.

The rearrangement uses TRBV7-9 and TRBJ1-5; no firm D call. This CDR3 has 15 residues. The germline gives CDR1 SEHNR, CDR2 FQNEAQ (reference sequence). Between the trimmed V and J ends, which lost 1 base and 0 bases, there was a span of 7 bases. Here the CDR3 DNA reads TGTGCCAGCAGCTTAGGGGAGACTAGCAATCAGCCCCAGCATTTT. Protein product: CASSLGETSNQPQHF.

The chain links TRBV2 to TRBJ2-3; D ambiguous. Germline V CDR1 and CDR2: SNHLY, FYNNEI. The V gene lost 3 bases and the J gene lost 4 bases, with 8 bases spanning the gap. The CDR3 length is 13 residues. The CDR3 loop reads CASSDGVADTQYF. Written as DNA, the CDR3 is TGTGCCAGCAGTGATGGAGTCGCAGATACGCAGTATTTT.

The V gene is TRBV6-1, the J gene TRBJ1-4; D not resolved. Germline CDR1 reads MNHNS; CDR2 reads SASEGT. The CDR3 has 12 residues. V was shortened by 0 bases and J by 8 bases, with 4 bases between the two germline ends. CDR3 loop: CASSEAEEKLFF. CDR3 coding DNA: TGTGCCAGCAGTGAAGCGGAAGAAAAACTGTTTTTT.

The chain has TRBV7-9 and TRBJ2-2; possibly TRBD2 for D (5 bases). Germline CDR1 reads SEHNR; CDR2 reads FQNEAQ (reference sequence). Trimming cost V 2 bases and J 3 bases, with 13 bases left between them. The CDR3 is 16 amino acids. The CDR3 region is CASSLSGTGDTGELFF. In DNA form, the CDR3 reads TGTGCCAGCAGCTTAAGTGGAACCGGGGACACCGGGGAGCTGTTTTTT. Full variable domain (outside the CDR3, taken from reference TRBV7-9 and TRBJ2-2): DTGVSQNPRHKITKRGQNVTFRCDPISEHNRLYWYRQTLGQGPEFLTYFQNEAQLEKSRLLSDRFSAERPKGSFSTLEIQRTEQGDSAMYLCASSLSGTGDTGELFFGEGSRLTVL.

V gene TRBV11-2 combines with J gene TRBJ1-2; TRBD1 is a possible D gene (5 bases). This CDR3 is built from 16 residues. The V end was cut by 0 bases, the J end by 4 bases, with 15 bases between. Germline V gene sequence: CDR1 SGHAT, CDR2 FQNNGV. This CDR3 is CASSLDGGGVGYGYTF. CDR3 in DNA: TGTGCCAGCAGCTTAGATGGTGGAGGGGTTGGCTATGGCTACACCTTC. The whole variable domain, filled in from reference TRBV11-2 and TRBJ1-2, reads EAGVAQSPRYKIIEKRQSVAFWCNPISGHATLYWYQQILGQGPKLLIQFQNNGVVDDSQLPKDRFSAERLKGVDSTLKIQPAKLEDSAVYLCASSLDGGGVGYGYTFGSGTRLTVV.

Concerning this clone itself: In the same sample, other DNA sequences code for this CDR3. CDR3 residues: CASSLVGGRYNEQFF. The CDR3 nucleotides read TGTGCCAGCAGCTTAGTTGGAGGTAGATACAATGAGCAGTTCTTC. The genes are TRBV5-4 and TRBJ2-1, with D perhaps matching TRBD2 (5 bases). V gave up 2 bases and J gave up 4 bases, with 13 bases separating them. CDR3 length: 15 residues. Germline values: CDR1 SGHNT, CDR2 YYREEE (reference sequence).

This clone was counted a single time. V gene TRBV10-3 combines with J gene TRBJ1-1; D unresolved. In germline, CDR1 is ENHRY, CDR2 SYGVKD. The CDR3 extends over 14 amino acids. Trimming pared 0 bases from V and 5 bases from J, leaving 10 bases between. The CDR3 here is CAISESGVRTEAFF. The DNA for the CDR3 is TGTGCCATCAGTGAGTCTGGGGTCAGGACTGAAGCTTTCTTT.

The CDR3 sequence is CASSYRLKTGELFF. The CDR3 region has the DNA TGTGCCAGCAGTTACAGGCTGAAGACGGGGGAGCTGTTTTTT. V usage is TRBV6-5 and J usage is TRBJ2-2; unclear D gene. CDR1 and CDR2 (germline): MNHEY, SVGAGI. This CDR3 is 14 amino acids long. V was shortened by 2 bases and J by 8 bases, with 12 bases between the two germline ends.

The rearrangement links TRBV28 to TRBJ2-7; 9 nucleotides match TRBD2. The germline CDR1 and CDR2 sequences are MDHEN and SYDVKM. Unmatched junction bases numbered 10, after V lost 1 base and J lost 3 bases. The CDR3 is 17 amino acids. The CDR3 DNA reads TGTGCCAGCAGTTTATTCGGCGGGGGGGCCCCTAGCTACGAGCAGTACTTC. Its protein product is CASSLFGGGAPSYEQYF.

This chain joins TRBV9 and TRBJ1-2, with D unresolved. This CDR3 region has 15 residues. Germline-derived CDR1 and CDR2 are SGDLS and YYNGEE. V was cut by 0 bases and J by 6 bases, with 15 bases left in between. The CDR3 sequence is CASSVANAVSDGYTF. The CDR3 DNA sequence: TGTGCCAGCAGCGTAGCGAATGCGGTTTCAGATGGCTACACCTTC.

The CDR3, as DNA: TGTGCCATCAGTGAGGAGCGGCATGGGGAGACCCAGTACTTC. This encodes CAISEERHGETQYF. The rearrangement links TRBV10-3 to TRBJ2-5, with a weak D call TRBD2 (5 bases). This CDR3 has 14 amino acids. CDR1 is ENHRY, CDR2 SYGVKD, per germline. Trimming removed 2 bases from V and 5 bases from J, with 12 bases in between.

This chain joins TRBV28 and TRBJ1-2; the D gene is possibly TRBD1 (5 bases). The germline gives CDR1 MDHEN, CDR2 SYDVKM. V lost 7 bases and J lost 3, with 18 bases in between. The CDR3 runs 15 residues. CDR3 sequence reads: CASNNDAGLDYGYTF. CDR3 DNA: TGTGCCAGCAATAACGATGCAGGGCTGGACTATGGCTACACCTTC.

A single count supports this clone. This chain uses TRBV7-9 with TRBJ2-7; D is ambiguous. From germline, CDR1 is SEHNR and CDR2 FQNEAQ (reference sequence). V lost 6 bases and J 2 bases, leaving 5 bases between the germline ends. CDR3 length: 11 residues. In nucleotides, the CDR3 is TGTGCCAGCAGTTATACCTACGAGCAGTACTTC. It codes for CASSYTYEQYF.

As to this clone: The sample has other DNA sequences that encode this CDR3 too. The CDR3 loop is CASSLGSEQFF. CDR3 nucleotide sequence: TGTGCCAGCAGCTTAGGAAGTGAGCAGTTCTTC. The chain employs TRBV7-9 and TRBJ2-1; no firm D call. This CDR3 comprises 11 residues. Trimming removed 1 base at V and 9 bases at J, with 4 bases between. Germline V lookup: CDR1 SEHNR, CDR2 FQNEAQ (reference sequence).

The rearrangement uses TRBV7-9 and TRBJ1-2; D is undetermined. CDR1 and CDR2 (germline): SEHNR, FQNEAQ (reference sequence). This CDR3 has 14 residues. The V and J ends lost 1 base and 8 bases respectively, with 14 bases between them. The CDR3 DNA is TGTGCCAGCAGCTTAGTCGAGGATGTGTTAGGCTACACCTTC. This translates into CASSLVEDVLGYTF.

The gene calls are TRBV28 and TRBJ2-7; 7 bases map to TRBD1. V gave up 3 bases and J gave up 4 bases; unmatched junction bases: 9. The CDR3 totals 15 residues. The germline CDR1 and CDR2 sequences are MDHEN and SYDVKM. In nucleotides, the CDR3 is TGTGCCAGCAGTTTTTTCTTGAGGGGGCCGTACGAGCAGTACTTC. This codes for CASSFFLRGPYEQYF.

The V gene is TRBV4-1, the J gene TRBJ2-7; 10 nucleotides line up with TRBD2. Germline CDR1 is MGHRA and CDR2 is YSYEKL. The junction had 3 bases not matched to a gene; V was cut back by 1 base and J by 3 bases. The CDR3 runs 15 residues. The DNA for the CDR3 is TGCGCCAGCAGCCAAGTTAGGACTAGCGGCTACGAGCAGTACTTC. This gives the protein CASSQVRTSGYEQYF.

The chain carries TRBV6-5 and TRBJ2-3, with D possibly TRBD2 on 5 matching bases. The germline V gene has CDR1 MNHEY and CDR2 SVGAGI. This CDR3 has 15 amino acids. V dropped 2 bases and J dropped 1 base, with 10 bases sitting between them. As DNA, the CDR3 is TGTGCCAGCAGTTACCTTGCGGAGGGCACAGATACGCAGTATTTT. It translates to CASSYLAEGTDTQYF.

This rearrangement joins TRBV10-1 to TRBJ2-5; D remains ambiguous. Germline CDR1 WNHNN, CDR2 SYGVQD (reference sequence). V was trimmed by 8 bases and J by 5 bases, leaving 12 bases between them. The CDR3 runs to 12 residues. Written as DNA, the CDR3 is TGCGCCAGCGGTGTCAGTTATGAGACCCAGTACTTC. It translates to CASGVSYETQYF.

V usage is TRBV7-9 and J usage is TRBJ2-5, with no clear D. The CDR3 consists of 11 residues. The germline V gene has CDR1 SEHNR and CDR2 FQNEAQ (reference sequence). V dropped 11 bases and J dropped 2 bases, with 9 bases sitting between them. CDR3 loop: CAGEQQETQYF. CDR3 in DNA: TGTGCCGGGGAACAGCAAGAGACCCAGTACTTC.

V and J are TRBV27 and TRBJ1-1, with D hard to call. Trimming took 0 bases from V and 0 from J, leaving 8 bases between them. CDR1 and CDR2 from the germline V gene are MNHEY and SMNVEV (reference sequence). The CDR3 runs to 15 residues. The CDR3 DNA follows: TGTGCCAGCAGTTTATCGTACCAAATGAACACTGAAGCTTTCTTT. Amino acids: CASSLSYQMNTEAFF.

V usage is TRBV25-1 and J usage is TRBJ2-2; D is possibly TRBD1 (5 bases). V dropped 8 bases and J dropped 2 bases, with 15 bases sitting between them. This CDR3 contains 15 residues. Germline CDR1 and CDR2: MGHDK and SYGVNS. The CDR3 DNA is TGTGCCAGCCCCCCCGGACACAGCAACACCGGGGAGCTGTTTTTT. Residues: CASPPGHSNTGELFF.

Points on this clone: Different DNA sequences within this sample yield the same CDR3. CDR3 amino acids: CASSYGASYEQYF. CDR3 bases: TGCGCCAGCAGCTATGGGGCGTCCTACGAGCAGTACTTC. J is TRBJ2-7 and V is TRBV5-1, with D maybe TRBD1 (5 bases). The germline V gene encodes CDR1 SGHRS and CDR2 YFSETQ. The CDR3 length is 13 residues. The ends were cut back, 3 bases at V and 1 base at J, with 8 bases in the middle.

Notes on this clone: Other nucleotide sequences from this sample produce the same CDR3. The chain recombines TRBV5-1 with TRBJ2-1; 7 positions match TRBD2. The CDR3 runs 15 residues. V was pared by 1 base and J by 4 bases, with 5 bases of the junction left unmatched. Germline values: CDR1 SGHRS, CDR2 YFSETQ. This CDR3 reads CASSLTGGLYNEQFF. CDR3 in DNA: TGCGCCAGCAGCTTGACGGGAGGTTTATACAATGAGCAGTTCTTC.